These T cell receptor beta chains were read from a single sample in a study of tumor and adjacent non-tumor tissue in lung cancer. TCRdb independently ran MiXCR on the multiplex PCR reads; one entry per CDR3 protein. The sample has 47,000 or so distinct CDR3 sequences; roughly 67% are singletons. Sequencing input: distant non-tumor lung tissue. The receptors derive from an older woman with non-small cell lung cancer. The CDR3 runs from the conserved cysteine through the conserved F or W. The D gene is left open where the match is weak. Clone sizes are given selectively: once, few, many, or a class where the clone is expanded.

v_gene	d_gene	abundance	j_gene	CDR3aa	CDR3nt
TRBV7-9	-	many	TRBJ2-5	CASSLNAGQETQYF	TGTGCCAGCAGCTTAAATGCGGGTCAAGAGACCCAGTACTTC
TRBV29-1	-	-	TRBJ1-1	CRVRTDMNTEAFF	TGTCGCGTTAGGACAGACATGAACACTGAAGCTTTCTTC
TRBV9	TRBD2	few	TRBJ2-3	CASSAHPTSGRADTQYF	TGTGCCAGCAGCGCCCATCCGACTAGCGGGAGGGCCGATACGCAGTATTTT
TRBV4-1	-	-	TRBJ2-1	CASSQGTRGRRGYEQFF	TGCGCCAGCAGCCAAGGTACTCGGGGGCGACGGGGGTATGAGCAGTTCTTC
TRBV12-3/TRBV12-4	-	many	TRBJ1-3	CASSFRRLGGSLGDTIYF	TGTGCCAGCAGTTTCCGACGTTTGGGAGGAAGTCTGGGAGACACCATATATTTT
TRBV4-1	-	-	TRBJ2-7	CISSQEALQTYEQYF	TGCATCAGCAGCCAAGAGGCTTTACAAACCTACGAGCAGTACTTC
TRBV11-2	TRBD1	many	TRBJ2-3	CASSFLGGGSTDTQYF	TGTGCCAGCAGCTTTTTAGGGGGCGGTAGCACAGATACGCAGTATTTT
TRBV5-1	TRBD2	many	TRBJ2-1	CASSLTPGLAGGGEQFF	TGCGCCAGCAGCTTGACGCCCGGTTTAGCGGGAGGAGGGGAGCAGTTCTTC
TRBV12-3/TRBV12-4	-	-	TRBJ2-2	CASSGSGTGELFF	TGCGCTAGCAGCGGATCGGGCACCGGGGAGCTGTTTTTT
TRBV14	TRBD1	-	TRBJ1-2	CAVHPRGLNEGYTF	TGTGCCGTCCACCCCAGGGGGCTTAATGAGGGCTATACCTTC
TRBV20-1	-	-	TRBJ1-3	CSARGPGQNSGSTIYF	TGCAGTGCTAGAGGGCCTGGACAGAATTCTGGAAGCACCATATATTTT
TRBV6-5	TRBD2	few	TRBJ2-1	CASSPSLTELAGARSHNEQLF	TGTGCCAGCAGTCCCTCCCTCACCGAACTAGCGGGAGCGCGCTCCCACAATGAGCAGCTCTTC
TRBV29-1	TRBD2	-	TRBJ2-1	CSVDGGHGTSGHGWNEQFF	TGCAGCGTTGATGGGGGTCACGGGACTAGCGGCCATGGATGGAATGAGCAGTTCTTC
TRBV6-5	-	-	TRBJ1-1	CASSYSRRNTEAFF	TGTGCCAGTAGTTACTCGAGGAGAAACACTGAAGCTTTCTTT
TRBV4-2	TRBD2	many	TRBJ2-5	CASRPSGQETQYF	TGTGCCAGCAGACCTAGCGGTCAAGAGACCCAGTACTTC
TRBV11-2	TRBD1	-	TRBJ2-3	CASCPGLPGQGDADTQYF	TGTGCCAGCTGCCCGGGTTTGCCGGGACAGGGTGATGCAGATACGCAGTATTTT
TRBV6-6	TRBD2	many	TRBJ2-1	CASSYDGTSGGNEQFF	TGTGCCAGCAGTTACGATGGGACTAGCGGAGGGAATGAGCAGTTCTTC
TRBV2	-	-	TRBJ2-1	CASRRDNPYNEQFF	TGTGCCAGCAGGCGGGACAACCCTTACAATGAGCAGTTCTTC
TRBV5-4	-	-	TRBJ2-1	CASSPTSGANLGDEQFF	TGTGCCAGCAGCCCGACTTCGGGCGCAAATTTGGGCGATGAGCAATTCTTC
TRBV7-3	-	-	TRBJ2-1	CASSLPDGYNEQFF	TGTGCCAGCAGCTTACCAGATGGATACAATGAGCAGTTCTTC
TRBV5-4	TRBD1	-	TRBJ1-1	CTRSRIPGQGVTEAFF	TGTACCAGAAGCCGTATTCCGGGACAGGGAGTTACTGAAGCTTTCTTT
TRBV29-1	TRBD2	-	TRBJ2-7	CSVSAGGPIDEQYF	TGCAGCGTCTCGGCGGGAGGGCCTATCGACGAGCAGTACTTC
TRBV6-5	-	-	TRBJ2-3	CASTYSFMYTDTQYF	TGTGCCAGCACTTACTCGTTTATGTACACAGATACACAGTATTTT
TRBV29-1	-	-	TRBJ1-2	CSVEGNSGDSKPYGHTF	TGTAGCGTTGAAGGTAACTCAGGAGACAGCAAGCCATATGGCCACACCTTC
TRBV10-1	-	-	TRBJ2-7	CANSESGLGDEQYF	TGCGCCAACAGTGAGTCAGGGTTAGGGGACGAGCAGTACTTC
TRBV6-2/TRBV6-3	-	many	TRBJ1-2	CASRMSSNYGYTF	TGTGCCAGCAGGATGAGCTCTAACTATGGCTACACCTTC
TRBV6-2/TRBV6-3	-	-	TRBJ2-3	CASSHPGGSTVTQYF	TGTGCCAGCAGCCACCCTGGTGGGAGTACAGTTACGCAGTATTTT
TRBV11-1	-	-	TRBJ1-1	CTSSHRTAPSTEAFF	TGTACCAGCAGCCATAGGACAGCGCCAAGCACTGAAGCTTTCTTT
TRBV6-5	-	few	TRBJ2-7	CVSSYFGLVGEQYF	TGTGTCAGCAGTTACTTCGGATTGGTCGGCGAGCAGTACTTC
TRBV7-3	-	once	TRBJ1-2	CVSSMGPSYGYTF	TGTGTCAGCAGTATGGGCCCAAGCTATGGCTACACATTC
TRBV7-8	-	many	TRBJ1-5	CASSPGSSFNQPQHF	TGTGCCAGCAGCCCCGGTAGTTCGTTTAATCAGCCCCAGCATTTT
TRBV5-1	-	-	TRBJ2-1	CASSLLRDSYNEQFF	TGCGCCAGCAGCTTGTTGCGAGACTCCTACAATGAGCAGTTCTTC
TRBV11-2	-	-	TRBJ1-1	CASSLSGNNTQAFF	TGTGCCAGCAGCTTATCAGGGAATAACACTCAAGCTTTCTTT
TRBV5-1	TRBD2	many	TRBJ2-2	CASSLPVELAMNTGELFF	TGCGCCAGCAGCCTCCCAGTGGAACTAGCGATGAACACCGGGGAGCTGTTTTTT
TRBV20-1	TRBD1	once	TRBJ1-5	CSAINRGRGVISNQPQHF	TGCAGTGCTATAAACAGGGGGCGAGGGGTTATCAGCAATCAGCCCCAGCATTTT